Below, one TCR beta chain is given with its context. No antigen is known for it. Libraries were prepared by immunoSEQ multiplex PCR; TCRdb keeps only in-frame clonotypes and omits some of them. The sample carries approximately 220,000 clones, roughly 84% recorded once. These data originate in a study of cytomegalovirus exposure and HLA in healthy donors. Across the study: The 90 to 150 validation repertoires matched the approximately 700 first-cohort repertoires in platform, a later analysis reported.

Deletions cut 1 base from V and 3 bases from J, with 15 bases between. The CDR3 has 16 residues. Germline CDR1 is SGHAT and CDR2 is FQNNGV. Study-wide points: The authors enumerated some 170 TCR beta chains as linked to cytomegalovirus. The authors confirmed in vitro that three CMV-associated chains were specific for CMV antigens. One later analysis, an examination of the roughly 130 validation repertoires, found that first-cohort TCR clusters tended to co-occur in them.

The chain combines TRBV11-2 with TRBJ2-5; a weak D match, TRBD2 (6 bases). The specimen sequenced was PBMCs. The receptor comes from a woman under 40 in good health and CMV-seropositive. CDR3 nucleotide sequence: TGTGCCAGCAGCTTAGGTTTGGTAGCGGTCAAAGAGACCCAGTACTTC. This codes for CASSLGLVAVKETQYF.